These 18 T cell receptor beta chains came from one sample sequenced in a study of cytomegalovirus exposure and HLA in healthy donors. Sequencing used immunoSEQ multiplex PCR; TCRdb keeps in-frame clones, though not all of them. The top ten hold roughly 1.8% of the sample, which has about 50,000 clones, 85% to 95% seen once. The material sequenced was PBMCs. The receptors stem from a woman aged 18-29 years in good health and CMV-seropositive.

This chain joins TRBV28 and TRBJ2-4, with 8 bases lining up with TRBD1. The length of the CDR3 is 17 residues. The germline gives CDR1 MDHEN, CDR2 SYDVKM. The J segment lost 5 bases and the V segment lost 5 bases, leaving 14 bases of the junction unmatched. The CDR3 DNA reads TGTGCCAGCAGTCCCCTCCGAGCAGGGGGCAGGGAAAACATTCAGTACTTC. This encodes CASSPLRAGGRENIQYF.

The chain combines TRBV27 with TRBJ1-3, with 7 positions matching TRBD1. This CDR3 has 18 residues. V dropped 2 bases and J dropped 1; count of bases not matched to a gene: 11. The germline V gene has CDR1 MNHEY and CDR2 SMNVEV (reference sequence). CDR3 amino acids: CASSLGGRGAWSGNTIYF. The CDR3 nucleotides read TGTGCCAGCAGTTTAGGGGGCAGGGGGGCTTGGTCTGGAAACACCATATATTTT.

J is TRBJ2-5 and V is TRBV19, with a weak D call TRBD1 (6 bases). The CDR3 runs 13 residues. V was clipped by 1 base and J by 10 bases, with 13 bases between them. The V gene's germline CDR1 is LNHDA and CDR2 SQIVND (reference sequence). The CDR3 sequence is CASSIGDTRFQYF. The CDR3 DNA sequence: TGTGCCAGTAGTATAGGGGACACGCGATTCCAGTACTTC. Full variable domain (missing parts from reference TRBV19 and TRBJ2-5): DGGITQSPKYLFRKEGQNVTLSCEQNLNHDAMYWYRQDPGQGLRLIYYSQIVNDFQKGDIAEGYSVSREKKESFPLTVTSAQKNPTAFYLCASSIGDTRFQYFGPGTRLLVL.

The CDR3 protein is CASSWDRGPDTQYF. CDR3 DNA: TGCGCCAGCAGCTGGGACAGGGGTCCAGATACGCAGTATTTT. The chain has TRBV5-1 and TRBJ2-3, with TRBD1 matching 10 bases. J lost 4 bases, V lost 3 bases, and 2 bases had no gene match. In germline, CDR1 is SGHRS, CDR2 YFSETQ. This CDR3 comprises 14 residues.

The rearrangement links TRBV2 to TRBJ1-1; TRBD1 matches at 7 bases. Per germline, CDR1 SNHLY and CDR2 FYNNEI. The junction had 3 bases not matched to a gene; V was cut back by 5 bases and J by 6 bases. The CDR3 contains 12 residues. In DNA form, the CDR3 reads TGTGCCAGCAGTAGACAGGGCTCTGAAGCTTTCTTT. The encoded protein is CASSRQGSEAFF.

The sample holds one count of this clone. The V call is TRBV10-1, the J call TRBJ2-7, with 8 bases fitting TRBD1. The CDR3 contains 13 residues. Unmatched junction bases numbered 6, after V lost 4 bases and J lost 7 bases. Germline V CDR1 and CDR2: WNHNN, SYGVQD (reference sequence). CDR3 protein: CASSGEYRGEQYF. The CDR3 bases are TGCGCCAGCAGTGGGGAATACAGGGGGGAGCAGTACTTC.

The chain uses TRBV27 and TRBJ1-1; D perhaps matches TRBD1 (5 bases). CDR1 and CDR2 (germline): MNHEY, SMNVEV (reference sequence). The CDR3 extends over 17 amino acids. V was trimmed by 4 bases and J by 1 base, leaving 19 bases between them. The CDR3 spells CASSSEWGGDGNTEAFF. CDR3 nucleotide sequence: TGTGCCAGCAGTTCGGAATGGGGGGGGGACGGGAACACTGAAGCTTTCTTT.

The rearrangement links TRBV2 to TRBJ1-1, with D possibly being TRBD1 (5 bases). CDR1 SNHLY and CDR2 FYNNEI come from the germline V gene. The CDR3 extends over 16 amino acids. V was pared by 4 bases and J by 4 bases, with 19 bases between. CDR3 loop: CASSVAQGRTGTEAFF. The CDR3 coding sequence is TGTGCCAGCAGTGTTGCGCAGGGTAGGACGGGCACTGAAGCTTTCTTT. The variable domain in full, with the rest retrieved from reference TRBV2 and TRBJ1-1, is EPEVTQTPSHQVTQMGQEVILRCVPISNHLYFYWYRQILGQKVEFLVSFYNNEISEKSEIFDDQFSVERPDGSNFTLKIRSTKLEDSAMYFCASSVAQGRTGTEAFFGQGTRLTVV.

This chain links TRBV10-1 with TRBJ1-1; TRBD1 is a possible D gene (6 bases). The CDR3 length is 14 residues. Trimming took 6 bases from V and 3 from J, leaving 14 bases between them. Germline V lookup: CDR1 WNHNN, CDR2 SYGVQD (reference sequence). The CDR3 DNA reads as TGCGCCAGCAGCCCCCAGGGGTCGGACACTGAAGCTTTCTTT. Its protein is CASSPQGSDTEAFF.

The genes are TRBV6-5 and TRBJ1-1, with D maybe TRBD1 (6 bases). The CDR3 runs to 15 residues. Deletions cut 5 bases from V and 0 bases from J, with 13 bases between. Germline lookup yields CDR1 MNHEY and CDR2 SVGAGI. The chain's CDR3 is CASSADRPMNTEAFF. DNA for the CDR3: TGTGCCAGCAGTGCAGACAGGCCGATGAACACTGAAGCTTTCTTT.

V gene TRBV4-3 combines with J gene TRBJ2-6; perhaps TRBD1 as D (5 bases). Trimming removed 1 base at V and 0 bases at J, with 10 bases between. The CDR3 is 17 residues long. Germline V gene sequence: CDR1 LGHNA, CDR2 YSLEER. CDR3 sequence: CASSQADSSSGANVLTF. The DNA of the CDR3 is TGCGCCAGCAGCCAAGCCGACAGCAGCTCTGGGGCCAACGTCCTGACTTTC.

V and J are TRBV5-1 and TRBJ2-5; 9 bases line up with TRBD1. CDR3 length: 17 amino acids. Trimming took 4 bases from V and 0 from J; bases not matched to a gene: 10. Germline V gives CDR1 SGHRS, CDR2 YFSETQ. CDR3 in amino acids: CASSRRTGANYQETQYF. The DNA for the CDR3 is TGCGCCAGCAGCCGGAGGACAGGGGCGAACTACCAAGAGACCCAGTACTTC.

V gene TRBV11-3 combines with J gene TRBJ1-4; the match to TRBD1 covers 7 bases. V trimming: 1 base; J trimming: 6 bases; junction bases outside the gene matches: 11. This CDR3 contains 17 residues. Germline V gives CDR1 SGHNT, CDR2 YENEEA. The CDR3 here is CASSLGPGARGHEKLFF. CDR3 DNA sequence: TGTGCCAGCAGCTTAGGACCAGGGGCTAGGGGGCATGAAAAACTGTTTTTT.

The rearrangement links TRBV7-2 to TRBJ2-5, with TRBD2 matching 9 bases. The J segment lost 4 bases and the V segment lost 1 base, leaving 10 bases of the junction unmatched. The CDR3 runs 17 residues. CDR1 SGHTA and CDR2 FQGNSA come from the germline V gene. The CDR3 loop is CASSLVKARGGSETQYF. In DNA, the CDR3 is TGTGCCAGCAGCTTAGTAAAGGCGCGGGGGGGGTCAGAGACCCAGTACTTC.

The V gene is TRBV10-2, the J gene TRBJ2-5; TRBD2 agrees at 14 bases. The CDR3 sequence is 17 residues long. Germline assignment: CDR1 WSHSY and CDR2 SAAADI. Germline trimming cut 7 bases from V and 2 bases from J; bases unmatched to any gene: 9. The DNA for the CDR3 is TGCGCCAGCAAGCGTGGGACTAGCGGGGGAGAACAAGAGACCCAGTACTTC. This gives the protein CASKRGTSGGEQETQYF.

In DNA, the CDR3 is TGTGCCAGCAGCCCAAGCCCGGGATTTAACTATGGCTACACCTTC. This translates into CASSPSPGFNYGYTF. The chain carries TRBV9 and TRBJ1-2, with D unresolved. The CDR3 has 15 amino acids. CDR1 and CDR2 from the germline V gene are SGDLS and YYNGEE. The ends were cut back, 4 bases at V and 1 base at J, with 14 bases in the middle.

V usage is TRBV28 and J usage is TRBJ1-1; D gene unclear. Deletions cut 6 bases from V and 1 base from J, with 12 bases between. The CDR3 covers 14 residues. CDR1 and CDR2 (germline): MDHEN, SYDVKM. The CDR3 is CASSLGSANTEAFF. The CDR3 DNA reads TGTGCCAGCAGCCTAGGCTCGGCGAACACTGAAGCTTTCTTT.

The rearrangement joins TRBV6-1 to TRBJ2-7; 8 nucleotides align to TRBD1. The ends lost 4 bases at V and 4 bases at J; junction bases unmatched: 9. The CDR3 loop spans 15 amino acids. Looked up from germline, CDR1 is MNHNS and CDR2 is SASEGT. DNA of the CDR3: TGTGCCAGCAGTGCCCAACGGGACAGGAGTTACGAGCAGTACTTC. The encoded protein is CASSAQRDRSYEQYF.